This TCR beta chain was documented in a study of T cell changes during pregnancy in multiple sclerosis. Germline-derived CDR1 and CDR2 are SNHLY and FYNNEI. The CDR3 has 12 amino acids. V was shortened by 7 bases and J by 6 bases, with 12 bases between the two germline ends. TCRdb keeps only in-frame clones here, not all; method: immunoSEQ multiplex PCR. The repertoire includes more than 60,000 clones, more than 85% of them detected once, and 1.4% sits in the top ten. This sequence originates from a female donor with multiple sclerosis, enrolled in a pregnancy study. The chain combines TRBV2 with TRBJ1-1; maybe TRBD1 (5 bases). The sequences come from peripheral blood, collected in the second trimester of pregnancy. The CDR3 DNA follows: TGTGCCAGCACCCAGGACACCTCTGAAGCTTTCTTT. Its translation is CASTQDTSEAFF.